This T cell receptor (beta chain) is from a study of blood T cell repertoires in COVID-19. Trimming cost V 6 bases and J 4 bases; bases outside gene matches: 9. This CDR3 has 14 residues. Germline lookup yields CDR1 MNHEY and CDR2 SVGAGI. Only in-frame clones appear in the TCRdb table, and some are missing; sequencing was by immunoSEQ multiplex PCR. Found here are some 150,000 clones, roughly 83% of them singletons; the top ten hold 9% to 14%. This clonotype was sampled from a woman aged 60-70 years with COVID-19, enrolled during active disease. The J gene is TRBJ2-7, the V gene TRBV6-5; 7 positions agree with TRBD2. The sequencing sample was made of peripheral blood. The CDR3 sequence is CASSRSGLAYEQYV. CDR3 coding DNA: TGTGCCAGCAGCCGTAGCGGGCTGGCATACGAGCAGTACGTC.